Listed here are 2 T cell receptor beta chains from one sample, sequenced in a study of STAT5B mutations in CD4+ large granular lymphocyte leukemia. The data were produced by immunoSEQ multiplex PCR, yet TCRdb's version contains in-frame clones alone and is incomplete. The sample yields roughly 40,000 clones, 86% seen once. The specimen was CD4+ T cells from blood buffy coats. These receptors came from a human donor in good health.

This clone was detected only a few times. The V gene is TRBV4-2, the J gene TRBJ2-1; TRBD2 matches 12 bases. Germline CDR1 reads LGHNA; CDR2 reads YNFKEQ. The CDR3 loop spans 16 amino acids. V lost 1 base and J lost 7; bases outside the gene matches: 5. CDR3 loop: CASSQATSGRKNEQFF. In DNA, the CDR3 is TGTGCCAGCAGCCAAGCGACTAGCGGGAGAAAGAATGAGCAGTTCTTC.

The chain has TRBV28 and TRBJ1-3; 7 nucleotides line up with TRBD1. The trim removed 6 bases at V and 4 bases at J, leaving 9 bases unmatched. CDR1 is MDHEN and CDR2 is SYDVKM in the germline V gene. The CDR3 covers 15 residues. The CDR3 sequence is CASRLTGARGNTIYF. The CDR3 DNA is TGTGCCAGCAGGCTTACAGGGGCGAGAGGAAACACCATATATTTT.